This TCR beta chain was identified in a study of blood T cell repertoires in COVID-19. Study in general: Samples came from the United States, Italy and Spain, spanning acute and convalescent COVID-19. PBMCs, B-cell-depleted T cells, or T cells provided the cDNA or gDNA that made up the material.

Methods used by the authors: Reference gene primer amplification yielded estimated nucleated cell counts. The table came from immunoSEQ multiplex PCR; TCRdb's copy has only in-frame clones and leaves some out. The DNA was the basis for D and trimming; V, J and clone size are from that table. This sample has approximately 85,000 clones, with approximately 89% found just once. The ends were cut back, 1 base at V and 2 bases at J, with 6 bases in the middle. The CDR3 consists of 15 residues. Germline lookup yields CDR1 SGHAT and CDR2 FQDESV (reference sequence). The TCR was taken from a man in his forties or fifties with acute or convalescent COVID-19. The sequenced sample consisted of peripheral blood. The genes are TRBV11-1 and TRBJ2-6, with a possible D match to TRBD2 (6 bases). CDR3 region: CASSLGGAGANVLTF. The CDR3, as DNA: TGTGCCAGCAGCTTAGGGGGGGCTGGGGCCAACGTCCTGACTTTC. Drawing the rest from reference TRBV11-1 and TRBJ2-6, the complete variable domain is EAEVAQSPRYKITEKSQAVAFWCDPISGHATLYWYRQILGQGPELLVQFQDESVVDDSQLPKDRFSAERLKGVDSTLKIQPAELGDSAMYLCASSLGGAGANVLTFGAGSRLTVL.